Included here is one T cell receptor (beta chain) sequence, with context. Its antigen is still unknown. This specimen belongs to a study of cytomegalovirus exposure and HLA in healthy donors. This PCR relied on a set of 60 Vbeta primers and 13 Jbeta primers. Produced via immunoSEQ multiplex PCR; TCRdb's table is partial and in-frame only. The sample consists of 140,000 or so clones, roughly a tenth of them appearing once. Trimming shortened V by 0 bases and J by 7 bases, and 10 bases separated the two germline ends. This CDR3 is 14 amino acids long. CDR1 and CDR2 from the germline V gene are SGHTA and FQGTGA. General study points: The productive fraction for most TCR beta V segments was about 90% or about 30% in an earlier analysis. No immune exposure information besides CMV serostatus was available. In a later analysis, CMV-associated beta chains were mostly HLA-associated, it appeared. Reports described diagnosis of cytomegalovirus status by the classifier as highly specific and sensitive.

Material: PBMCs. The sequence came from a male donor in good health and CMV-seronegative. The rearrangement uses TRBV7-3 and TRBJ2-1; D is possibly TRBD2 (6 bases). DNA for the CDR3: TGTGCCAGCAGCTTAACGGGTAGCGGAAATGAGCAGTTCTTC. It specifies CASSLTGSGNEQFF.